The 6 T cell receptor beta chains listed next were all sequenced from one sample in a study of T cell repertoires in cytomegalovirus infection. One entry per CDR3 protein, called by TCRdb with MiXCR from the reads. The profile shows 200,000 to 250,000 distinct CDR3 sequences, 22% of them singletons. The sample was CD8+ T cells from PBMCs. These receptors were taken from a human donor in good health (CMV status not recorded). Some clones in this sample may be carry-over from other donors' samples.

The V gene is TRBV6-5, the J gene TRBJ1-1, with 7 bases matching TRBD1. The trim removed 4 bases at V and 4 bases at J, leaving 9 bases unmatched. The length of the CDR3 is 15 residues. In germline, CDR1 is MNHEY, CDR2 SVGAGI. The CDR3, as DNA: TGTGCCAGCAGTTCAGAAACAGGGGCGGGCACTGAAGCTTTCTTT. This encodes CASSSETGAGTEAFF.

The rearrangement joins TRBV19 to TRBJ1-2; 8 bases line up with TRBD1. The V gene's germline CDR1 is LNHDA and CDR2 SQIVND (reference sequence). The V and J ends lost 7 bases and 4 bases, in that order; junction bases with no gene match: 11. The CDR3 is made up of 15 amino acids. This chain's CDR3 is CASTWAGTGVYGYTF. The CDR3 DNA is TGTGCCAGTACTTGGGCCGGGACAGGAGTCTATGGCTACACCTTC. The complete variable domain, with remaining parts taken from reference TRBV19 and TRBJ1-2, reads DGGITQSPKYLFRKEGQNVTLSCEQNLNHDAMYWYRQDPGQGLRLIYYSQIVNDFQKGDIAEGYSVSREKKESFPLTVTSAQKNPTAFYLCASTWAGTGVYGYTFGSGTRLTVV.

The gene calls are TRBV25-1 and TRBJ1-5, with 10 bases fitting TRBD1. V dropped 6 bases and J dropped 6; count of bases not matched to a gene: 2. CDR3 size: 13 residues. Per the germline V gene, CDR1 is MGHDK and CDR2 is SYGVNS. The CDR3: CASSRDRGQPQHF. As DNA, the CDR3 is TGTGCCAGCAGCAGGGACAGGGGTCAGCCCCAGCATTTT.

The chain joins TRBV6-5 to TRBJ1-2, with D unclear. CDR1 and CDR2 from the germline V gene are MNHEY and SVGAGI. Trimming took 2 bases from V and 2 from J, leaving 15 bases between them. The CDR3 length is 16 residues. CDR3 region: CASSYQKEGVNYGYTF. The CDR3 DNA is TGTGCCAGCAGTTACCAAAAGGAAGGTGTAAACTATGGCTACACCTTC.

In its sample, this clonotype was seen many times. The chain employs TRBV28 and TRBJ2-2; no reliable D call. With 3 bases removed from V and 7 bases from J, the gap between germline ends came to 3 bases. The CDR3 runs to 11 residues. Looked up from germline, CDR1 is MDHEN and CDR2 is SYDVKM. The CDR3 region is CASSFVGELFF. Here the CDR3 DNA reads TGTGCCAGCAGTTTTGTCGGGGAGCTGTTTTTT.

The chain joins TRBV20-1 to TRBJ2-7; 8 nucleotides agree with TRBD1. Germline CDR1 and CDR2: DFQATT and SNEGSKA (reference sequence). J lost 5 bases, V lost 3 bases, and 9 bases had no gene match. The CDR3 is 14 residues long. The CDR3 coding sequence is TGCAGTGCTAGCTGGGCAGGGGGCGCGAACGAGCAGTACTTC. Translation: CSASWAGGANEQYF.